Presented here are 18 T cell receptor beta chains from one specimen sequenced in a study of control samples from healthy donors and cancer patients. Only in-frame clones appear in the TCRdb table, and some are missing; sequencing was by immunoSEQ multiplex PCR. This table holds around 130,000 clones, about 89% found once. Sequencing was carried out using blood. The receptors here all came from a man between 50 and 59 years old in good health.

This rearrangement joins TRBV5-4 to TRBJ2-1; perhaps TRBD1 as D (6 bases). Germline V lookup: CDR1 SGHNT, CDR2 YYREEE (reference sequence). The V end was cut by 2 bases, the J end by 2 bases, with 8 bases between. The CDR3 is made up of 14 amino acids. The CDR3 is CASSLGDTYNEQFF. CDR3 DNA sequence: TGTGCCAGCAGCTTAGGGGACACCTACAATGAGCAGTTCTTC.

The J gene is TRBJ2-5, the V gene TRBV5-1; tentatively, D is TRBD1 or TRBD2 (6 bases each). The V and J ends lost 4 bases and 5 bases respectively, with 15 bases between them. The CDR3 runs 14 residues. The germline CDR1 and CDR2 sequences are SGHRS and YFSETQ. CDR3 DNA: TGCGCCAGCAGCCTTGGGGGGCGTGGGGAGACCCAGTACTTC. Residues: CASSLGGRGETQYF.

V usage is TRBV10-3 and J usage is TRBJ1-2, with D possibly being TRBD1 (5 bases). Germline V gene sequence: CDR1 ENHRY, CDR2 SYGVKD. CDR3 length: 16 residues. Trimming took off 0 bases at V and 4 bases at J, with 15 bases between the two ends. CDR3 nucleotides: TGTGCCATCAGTGAGTCGAGAGTGGGGGATAGCTATGGCTACACCTTC. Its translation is CAISESRVGDSYGYTF.

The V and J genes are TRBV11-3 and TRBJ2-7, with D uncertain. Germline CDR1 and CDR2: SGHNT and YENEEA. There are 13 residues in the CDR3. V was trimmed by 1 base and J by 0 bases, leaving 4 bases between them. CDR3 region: CASSLGGSYEQYF. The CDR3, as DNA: TGTGCCAGCAGCTTAGGCGGCTCCTACGAGCAGTACTTC. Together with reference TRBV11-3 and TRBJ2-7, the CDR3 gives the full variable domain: EAGVVQSPRYKIIEKKQPVAFWCNPISGHNTLYWYLQNLGQGPELLIRYENEEAVDDSQLPKDRFSAERLKGVDSTLKIQPAELGDSAVYLCASSLGGSYEQYFGPGTRLTVT.

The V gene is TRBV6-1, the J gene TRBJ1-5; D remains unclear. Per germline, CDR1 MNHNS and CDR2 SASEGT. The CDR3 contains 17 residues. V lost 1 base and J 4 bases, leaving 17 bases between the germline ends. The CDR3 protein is CASSEGRNTMGNQPQHF. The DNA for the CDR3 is TGTGCCAGCAGTGAAGGCAGGAACACAATGGGTAATCAGCCCCAGCATTTT.

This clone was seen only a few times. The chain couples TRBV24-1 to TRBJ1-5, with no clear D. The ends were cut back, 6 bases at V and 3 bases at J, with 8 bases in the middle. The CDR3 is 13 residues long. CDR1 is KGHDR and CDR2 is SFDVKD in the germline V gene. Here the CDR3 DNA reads TGTGCCACCAGTCCGGGATTCAATCAGCCCCAGCATTTT. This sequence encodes CATSPGFNQPQHF.

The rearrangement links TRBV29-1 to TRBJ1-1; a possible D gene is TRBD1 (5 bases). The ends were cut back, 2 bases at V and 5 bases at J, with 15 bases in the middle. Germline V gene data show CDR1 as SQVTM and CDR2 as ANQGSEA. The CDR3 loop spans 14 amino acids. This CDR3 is CSVEKGGAGTEAFF. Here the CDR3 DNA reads TGCAGCGTTGAAAAAGGAGGGGCAGGAACTGAAGCTTTCTTT.

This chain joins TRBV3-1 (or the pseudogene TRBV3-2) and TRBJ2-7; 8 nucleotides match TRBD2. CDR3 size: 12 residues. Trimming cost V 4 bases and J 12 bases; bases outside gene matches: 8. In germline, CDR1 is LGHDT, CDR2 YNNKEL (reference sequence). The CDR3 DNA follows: TGTGCCAGCAGCCCGAGCGGGGGTCGGCCGTACTTC. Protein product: CASSPSGGRPYF.

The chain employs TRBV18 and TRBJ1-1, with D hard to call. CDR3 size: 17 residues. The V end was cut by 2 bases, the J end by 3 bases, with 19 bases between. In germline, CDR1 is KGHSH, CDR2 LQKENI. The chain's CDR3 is CASSPFTSGGLDTEAFF. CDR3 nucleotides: TGTGCCAGCTCACCATTTACGTCGGGAGGGCTGGACACTGAAGCTTTCTTT.

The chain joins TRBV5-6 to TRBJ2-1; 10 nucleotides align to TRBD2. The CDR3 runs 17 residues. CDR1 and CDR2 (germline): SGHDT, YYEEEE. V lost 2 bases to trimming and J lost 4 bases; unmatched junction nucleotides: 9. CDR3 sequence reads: CASSLLTSGALYNEQFF. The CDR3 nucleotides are TGTGCCAGCAGCTTACTAACTAGCGGGGCTTTGTACAATGAGCAGTTCTTC.

CDR3 nucleotides: TGTGCCAGACAAAAGGGGGGCGCCGGTAGACCTGAAGCTTTCTTT. Translated: CARQKGGAGRPEAFF. The rearrangement joins TRBV6-5 to TRBJ1-1; perhaps TRBD1 as D (6 bases). Germline V gene data show CDR1 as MNHEY and CDR2 as SVGAGI. The CDR3 runs 15 residues. The V end lost 9 bases, the J end lost 6 bases, and 23 bases lay between the germline ends.

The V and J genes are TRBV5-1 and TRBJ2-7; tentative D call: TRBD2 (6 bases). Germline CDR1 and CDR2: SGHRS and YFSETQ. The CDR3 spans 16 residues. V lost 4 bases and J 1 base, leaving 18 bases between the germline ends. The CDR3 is CASSPLGTPQSYEQYF. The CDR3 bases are TGCGCCAGCAGCCCCCTCGGGACTCCCCAATCCTACGAGCAGTACTTC.

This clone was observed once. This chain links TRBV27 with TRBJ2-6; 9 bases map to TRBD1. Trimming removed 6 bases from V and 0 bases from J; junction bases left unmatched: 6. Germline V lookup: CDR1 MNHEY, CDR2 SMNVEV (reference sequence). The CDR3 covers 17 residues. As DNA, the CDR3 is TGTGCCAGCAGCTCCGGGACAGGGACCTCTGGGGCCAACGTCCTGACTTTC. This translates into CASSSGTGTSGANVLTF.

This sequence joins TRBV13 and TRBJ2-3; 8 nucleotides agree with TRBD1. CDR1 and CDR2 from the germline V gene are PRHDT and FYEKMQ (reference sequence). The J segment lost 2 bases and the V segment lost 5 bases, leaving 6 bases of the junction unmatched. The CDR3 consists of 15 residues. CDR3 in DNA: TGTGCCAGCAGCAAACGACAGGGGAACACAGATACGCAGTATTTT. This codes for CASSKRQGNTDTQYF.

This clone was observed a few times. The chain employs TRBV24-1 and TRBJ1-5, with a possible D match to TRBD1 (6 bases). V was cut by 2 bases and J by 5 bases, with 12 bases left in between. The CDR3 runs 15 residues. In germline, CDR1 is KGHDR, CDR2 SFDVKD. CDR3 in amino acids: CATSDSRRGDQPQHF. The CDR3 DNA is TGTGCCACCAGTGATTCCCGCAGGGGCGATCAGCCCCAGCATTTT.

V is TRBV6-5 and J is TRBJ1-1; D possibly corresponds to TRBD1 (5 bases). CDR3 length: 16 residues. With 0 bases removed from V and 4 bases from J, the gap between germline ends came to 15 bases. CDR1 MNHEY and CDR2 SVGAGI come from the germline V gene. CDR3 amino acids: CASSYSGTGLATEAFF. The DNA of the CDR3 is TGTGCCAGCAGTTACTCCGGGACGGGCCTCGCCACTGAAGCTTTCTTT.

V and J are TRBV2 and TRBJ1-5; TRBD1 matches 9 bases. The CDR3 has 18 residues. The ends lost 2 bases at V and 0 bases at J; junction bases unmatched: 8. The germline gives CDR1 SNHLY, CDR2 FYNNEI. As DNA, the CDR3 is TGTGCCAGCAGTGAAAGGCGGACAGGGGCGTATAGCAATCAGCCCCAGCATTTT. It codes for CASSERRTGAYSNQPQHF.

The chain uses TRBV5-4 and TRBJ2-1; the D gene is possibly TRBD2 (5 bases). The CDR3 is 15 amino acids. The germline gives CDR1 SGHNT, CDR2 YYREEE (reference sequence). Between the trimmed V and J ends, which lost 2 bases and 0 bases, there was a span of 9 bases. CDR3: CASSLLGSSYNEQFF. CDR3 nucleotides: TGTGCCAGCAGCTTACTAGGGAGCTCCTACAATGAGCAGTTCTTC.